This is a list of T cell receptor beta chains from one sample in a study of control samples from healthy donors and cancer patients. Method: immunoSEQ multiplex PCR; TCRdb's copy keeps in-frame clones and lacks some. The data hold roughly 130,000 clones, with 70% to 90% observed a single time. Material for sequencing was blood. Receptors were obtained from a man aged 45-65 years in good health. The CDR3 runs from the conserved cysteine through the conserved F or W. The D gene is left open where the match is weak. The size of a clone is reported for some rows only, either as once, few or many, or as a class for expanded clones.

j_gene: TRBJ2-2
d_gene: TRBD2
abundance: few
v_gene: TRBV4-2
CDR3nt: TGTGCCAGCAGCCAAGATCCTAGCGGGGGCTTTAACACCGGGGAGCTGTTTTTT
CDR3aa: CASSQDPSGGFNTGELFF

j_gene: TRBJ2-1
d_gene: -
abundance: -
v_gene: TRBV2
CDR3nt: TGTGCCATCAGGGTCAATGAGCAGTTCTTC
CDR3aa: CAIRVNEQFF

j_gene: TRBJ1-3
d_gene: -
abundance: -
v_gene: TRBV4-1
CDR3nt: TGCGCCAGCAGCCAAGAAAGCCTCTCTGGAAACACCATATATTTT
CDR3aa: CASSQESLSGNTIYF

j_gene: TRBJ2-2
d_gene: -
abundance: -
v_gene: TRBV7-2
CDR3nt: TGTGCCAGCGCTGCTAGAGCGGACGCGAACACCGGGGAGCTGTTTTTT
CDR3aa: CASAARADANTGELFF

j_gene: TRBJ1-5
d_gene: -
abundance: -
v_gene: TRBV7-8
CDR3nt: TGTGCCAGCAGCTTAACTGAGGAGAGCAATCAACCCCAGCATTTT
CDR3aa: CASSLTEESNQPQHF

j_gene: TRBJ1-6
d_gene: -
abundance: -
v_gene: TRBV28
CDR3nt: TGTGCCAGCAGTTTAACTAGGGCTTATAATTCACCCCTCCACTTT
CDR3aa: CASSLTRAYNSPLHF

j_gene: TRBJ2-2
d_gene: TRBD2
abundance: -
v_gene: TRBV7-3
CDR3nt: TGTGCCAGCAGTCGGACTAGCCGTACCGGGGAGCTGTTTTTT
CDR3aa: CASSRTSRTGELFF

j_gene: TRBJ2-3
d_gene: -
abundance: -
v_gene: TRBV6-5
CDR3nt: TGTGCCAGCAGGGCGGTAACTAGCACAGATACGCAGTATTTT
CDR3aa: CASRAVTSTDTQYF

j_gene: TRBJ1-2
d_gene: -
abundance: few
v_gene: TRBV28
CDR3nt: TGTGCCAGCAGTTTAGACCCGAAAGGCTATGGCTACACCTTC
CDR3aa: CASSLDPKGYGYTF

j_gene: TRBJ2-7
d_gene: -
abundance: -
v_gene: TRBV11-1
CDR3nt: TGTGCCAGCAGCATGGGGGGCTACGAGCAGTACTTC
CDR3aa: CASSMGGYEQYF

j_gene: TRBJ1-4
d_gene: -
abundance: -
v_gene: TRBV11-2
CDR3nt: TGTGCCAGCAGCCAAGGGCCGGGTCTTAATGAAAAACTGTTTTTT
CDR3aa: CASSQGPGLNEKLFF

j_gene: TRBJ2-7
d_gene: -
abundance: -
v_gene: TRBV30
CDR3nt: TGTGCCTGGGAACTCCTACGTAGCTACGAGCAGTACTTC
CDR3aa: CAWELLRSYEQYF

j_gene: TRBJ2-3
d_gene: -
abundance: -
v_gene: TRBV5-4
CDR3nt: TGTGCCAGCAGCTTGGATCGTCGAGGAAGCACAGATACGCAGTATTTT
CDR3aa: CASSLDRRGSTDTQYF

j_gene: TRBJ1-6
d_gene: TRBD1
abundance: -
v_gene: TRBV28
CDR3nt: TGTGCCAGCAGCTTAGGGGGGACAGGGAATTCACCCCTCCACTTT
CDR3aa: CASSLGGTGNSPLHF

j_gene: TRBJ1-6
d_gene: -
abundance: -
v_gene: TRBV7-8
CDR3nt: TGTGCCAGCAGCTTAAGTAACGGGAATTCACCCCTCCACTTT
CDR3aa: CASSLSNGNSPLHF

j_gene: TRBJ1-3
d_gene: -
abundance: -
v_gene: TRBV3-1/TRBV3-2
CDR3nt: TGTGCCAGCAGCCCCCAAGGGCCTGGAAACACCATATATTTT
CDR3aa: CASSPQGPGNTIYF

j_gene: TRBJ2-5
d_gene: -
abundance: -
v_gene: TRBV2
CDR3nt: TGTGCCAGCAGTGAGGGGATGCAAGAGACCCAGTACTTC
CDR3aa: CASSEGMQETQYF

j_gene: TRBJ1-5
d_gene: -
abundance: -
v_gene: TRBV19
CDR3nt: TGTGCCAGTAGTCAGGGGAGCCAGCCCCAGCATTTT
CDR3aa: CASSQGSQPQHF

j_gene: TRBJ1-4
d_gene: -
abundance: -
v_gene: TRBV19
CDR3nt: TGTGCCAGTACCAAACCCGGGCGGTACAATGAAAAACTGTTTTTT
CDR3aa: CASTKPGRYNEKLFF

j_gene: TRBJ1-2
d_gene: -
abundance: -
v_gene: TRBV2
CDR3nt: TGTGCCAGCACCCAATCCCAAGCCGGGGTCTACTATGGCTACACCTTC
CDR3aa: CASTQSQAGVYYGYTF

j_gene: TRBJ1-4
d_gene: -
abundance: -
v_gene: TRBV2
CDR3nt: TGTGCCAGCAGTGAATTTTCAGGCACTAATGAAAAACTGTTTTTT
CDR3aa: CASSEFSGTNEKLFF

j_gene: TRBJ2-7
d_gene: TRBD2
abundance: -
v_gene: TRBV15
CDR3nt: TGTGCCACCAGCAGAGATCTTCGGACTAGCAGCAGCTCCTACGAGCAGTACTTC
CDR3aa: CATSRDLRTSSSSYEQYF

j_gene: TRBJ2-7
d_gene: -
abundance: -
v_gene: TRBV3-1/TRBV3-2
CDR3nt: TGTGCCAGCAGCCAAGTTGGAGAGCAGTACTTC
CDR3aa: CASSQVGEQYF

j_gene: TRBJ1-2
d_gene: -
abundance: once
v_gene: TRBV6-5
CDR3nt: TGTGCCAGCAGGACCGGGACTCAAGCCGGCTACACCTTC
CDR3aa: CASRTGTQAGYTF

j_gene: TRBJ1-5
d_gene: -
abundance: -
v_gene: TRBV19
CDR3nt: TGTGCCAGTAGTATCAGTATGCGTCAGCCCCAGCATTTT
CDR3aa: CASSISMRQPQHF

j_gene: TRBJ2-1
d_gene: -
abundance: -
v_gene: TRBV11-2
CDR3nt: TGTGCCAGCAGCTTAGAAGGGGTTAACAATGAGCAGTTCTTC
CDR3aa: CASSLEGVNNEQFF

j_gene: TRBJ2-5
d_gene: TRBD2
abundance: -
v_gene: TRBV30
CDR3nt: TGTGCCTGGAGTGTACTAGCGGGGATAACGTACCAAGAGACCCAGTACTTC
CDR3aa: CAWSVLAGITYQETQYF

j_gene: TRBJ2-2
d_gene: -
abundance: -
v_gene: TRBV5-6
CDR3nt: TGTGCCAGCAGCTTGTGGGGGGCTTTCGAGAACACCGGGGAGCTGTTTTTT
CDR3aa: CASSLWGAFENTGELFF

j_gene: TRBJ1-2
d_gene: -
abundance: -
v_gene: TRBV7-8
CDR3nt: TGTGCCAGCAGCGTACAACGGGGGGGGAGGGATGGCTACACCTTC
CDR3aa: CASSVQRGGRDGYTF

j_gene: TRBJ2-7
d_gene: -
abundance: -
v_gene: TRBV20-1
CDR3nt: TGCAGTGCTCGGGGGTCCCTCGAGCAGTACTTC
CDR3aa: CSARGSLEQYF

j_gene: TRBJ1-1
d_gene: -
abundance: -
v_gene: TRBV10-3
CDR3nt: TGTGCCTATCGGGAAACACCGAACACTGAAGCTTTCTTT
CDR3aa: CAYRETPNTEAFF

j_gene: TRBJ2-3
d_gene: -
abundance: once
v_gene: TRBV12-5
CDR3nt: TGTGCTAGTGCCGCCTCTGGTTCATCAGATACGCAGTATTTT
CDR3aa: CASAASGSSDTQYF

j_gene: TRBJ2-1
d_gene: TRBD2
abundance: -
v_gene: TRBV9
CDR3nt: TGTGCCAGCAGCGTAGCACTGTCGGGCGGGGGGTCCAATGAGCAGTTCTTC
CDR3aa: CASSVALSGGGSNEQFF

j_gene: TRBJ2-7
d_gene: TRBD2
abundance: -
v_gene: TRBV13
CDR3nt: TGTGCCAGCAGCTTAGGGGGAGCGGGGGCCTACGAGCAGTACTTC
CDR3aa: CASSLGGAGAYEQYF

j_gene: TRBJ1-2
d_gene: -
abundance: -
v_gene: TRBV13
CDR3nt: TGTGCCAGCAGCTTCCTCCTGCATAGGACAGATGACAACTATGGCTACACCTTC
CDR3aa: CASSFLLHRTDDNYGYTF

j_gene: TRBJ2-3
d_gene: TRBD1
abundance: -
v_gene: TRBV2
CDR3nt: TGTGCCACCACTTCCGGGACAGGGGCCACAGATACGCAGTATTTT
CDR3aa: CATTSGTGATDTQYF

j_gene: TRBJ2-5
d_gene: -
abundance: -
v_gene: TRBV7-9
CDR3nt: TGTGCCAGCAGTCCTCGTGGGAAAGAGACCCAGTACTTC
CDR3aa: CASSPRGKETQYF

j_gene: TRBJ2-7
d_gene: -
abundance: -
v_gene: TRBV2
CDR3nt: TGTGCCAGCAGTGATGGCGGGTGGGCAGAGTCCTACGAGCAGTACTTC
CDR3aa: CASSDGGWAESYEQYF

j_gene: TRBJ2-7
d_gene: -
abundance: -
v_gene: TRBV4-1
CDR3nt: TGCGCCAGCAGCACCGGGACATCGACTTCCTACGAGCAGTACTTC
CDR3aa: CASSTGTSTSYEQYF

j_gene: TRBJ2-7
d_gene: TRBD2
abundance: -
v_gene: TRBV13
CDR3nt: TGTGCCAGCAGCCCGTCCAGGTCGGGGACTAGGCCCTACGAGCAGTACTTC
CDR3aa: CASSPSRSGTRPYEQYF